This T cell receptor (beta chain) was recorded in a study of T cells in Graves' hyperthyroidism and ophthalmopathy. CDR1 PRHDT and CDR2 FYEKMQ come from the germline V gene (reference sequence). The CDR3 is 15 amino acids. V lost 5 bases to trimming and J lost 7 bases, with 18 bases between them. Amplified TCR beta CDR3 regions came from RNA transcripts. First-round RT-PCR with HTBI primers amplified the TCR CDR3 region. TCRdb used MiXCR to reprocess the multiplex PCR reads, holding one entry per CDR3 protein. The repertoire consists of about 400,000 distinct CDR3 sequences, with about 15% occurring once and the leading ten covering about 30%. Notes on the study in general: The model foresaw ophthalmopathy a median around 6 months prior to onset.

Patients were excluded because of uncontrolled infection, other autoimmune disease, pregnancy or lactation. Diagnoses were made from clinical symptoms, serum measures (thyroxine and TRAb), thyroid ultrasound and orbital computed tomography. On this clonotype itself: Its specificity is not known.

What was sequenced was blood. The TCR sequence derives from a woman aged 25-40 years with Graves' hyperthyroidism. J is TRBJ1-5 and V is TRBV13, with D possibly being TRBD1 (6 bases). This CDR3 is CASSASRGLGQPQHF. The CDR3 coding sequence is TGTGCCAGCAGCGCCTCCAGGGGCTTAGGGCAGCCCCAGCATTTT.